The 14 T cell receptor beta chains in this list originate from one sample, sequenced in a study of blood T cell repertoires in COVID-19. Profiled with immunoSEQ multiplex PCR; TCRdb holds only in-frame clones, not every one. The table lists about 160,000 clones, approximately 84% of them singletons. The sequencing input was peripheral blood. The receptors here all came from a woman older than 75 with acute or convalescent COVID-19.

The chain joins TRBV4-3 to TRBJ1-2; D not certain. The ends were cut back, 0 bases at V and 1 base at J, with 9 bases in the middle. Germline CDR1 LGHNA, CDR2 YSLEER. This CDR3 contains 15 residues. The CDR3 nucleotides read TGCGCCAGCAGCCAAGAGCGGCAACTTAACTATGGCTACACCTTC. Residues: CASSQERQLNYGYTF.

This clone was picked up a small number of times. This chain uses TRBV9 with TRBJ2-7; 10 positions agree with TRBD2. Germline loops: CDR1 SGDLS, CDR2 YYNGEE. V shed 4 bases, J shed 0 bases, and the junction held 4 bases outside the gene matches. This CDR3 comprises 15 residues. This CDR3 reads CASSPSGSHSYEQYF. CDR3 bases: TGTGCCAGCAGCCCTAGCGGGAGCCACTCCTACGAGCAGTACTTC.

The rearrangement links TRBV30 to TRBJ2-7; D gene unclear. The length of the CDR3 is 13 residues. Trimming left V 3 bases short and J 3 bases short, with 12 bases between. Germline assignment: CDR1 GTSNPN and CDR2 SVGIG (reference sequence). CDR3 in amino acids: CAWRHLGNYEQYF. The CDR3 DNA sequence: TGTGCCTGGAGACACTTGGGCAACTACGAGCAGTACTTC.

CDR3 in amino acids: CASSLGTSGPLGYEYF. The CDR3 DNA reads as TGTGCCAGCAGCCTCGGGACTAGCGGGCCCTTGGGATATGAGTATTTT. V gene TRBV11-2 combines with J gene TRBJ2-3; 12 bases are shared with TRBD2. The J segment lost 13 bases and the V segment lost 5 bases, leaving 16 bases of the junction unmatched. The CDR3 totals 16 residues. Germline V gives CDR1 SGHAT, CDR2 FQNNGV.

V usage is TRBV14 and J usage is TRBJ2-7; 13 bases fit TRBD2. CDR3 length: 17 amino acids. From germline, CDR1 is SGHDN and CDR2 FVKESK. Trimming removed 0 bases from V and 4 bases from J; junction bases left unmatched: 6. CDR3: CASSQDPGLAGAYEQYF. CDR3 sequence (DNA): TGTGCCAGCAGCCAAGATCCCGGACTAGCGGGAGCTTACGAGCAGTACTTC.

A few counts support this clone. The chain is built from TRBV9 and TRBJ1-2; TRBD1 is a possible D gene (6 bases). CDR1 and CDR2 (germline): SGDLS, YYNGEE. V dropped 0 bases and J dropped 4 bases, with 16 bases sitting between them. The CDR3 is 16 amino acids. This CDR3 reads CASSVGLGGGGYGYTF. The CDR3, as DNA: TGTGCCAGCAGCGTAGGCCTCGGCGGGGGCGGCTATGGCTACACCTTC.

This clone has only one observation. In the same sample, other DNA sequences code for this CDR3. The chain recombines TRBV7-9 with TRBJ2-5; D is possibly TRBD1 (5 bases). Trimming stripped 5 bases from V and 0 bases from J, with 10 bases between. Per the germline V gene, CDR1 is SEHNR and CDR2 is FQNEAQ (reference sequence). The CDR3 consists of 14 residues. The CDR3 region has the DNA TGTGCCAGCAGCCTAGACAGCTACCAAGAGACCCAGTACTTC. Its translation: CASSLDSYQETQYF.

The table lists this clone with a count of one. The chain has TRBV30 and TRBJ2-1; TRBD2 matches at 9 bases. This CDR3 spans 16 amino acids. After removal of 0 bases from V and 7 bases from J, the junction contained 10 bases not matched to a gene. Germline-derived CDR1 and CDR2 are GTSNPN and SVGIG (reference sequence). DNA for the CDR3: TGTGCCTGGAGTGTAGGTCGCGGGAGGGATAGGAATGAGCAGTTCTTC. Translated: CAWSVGRGRDRNEQFF. The variable domain in full, completed from reference TRBV30 and TRBJ2-1, reads SQTIHQWPATLVQPVGSPLSLECTVEGTSNPNLYWYRQAAGRGLQLLFYSVGIGQISSEVPQNLSASRPQDRQFILSSKKLLLSDSGFYLCAWSVGRGRDRNEQFFGPGTRLTVL.

This rearrangement joins TRBV11-2 to TRBJ1-2; possibly TRBD1 for D (6 bases). The V end lost 3 bases, the J end lost 6 bases, and 11 bases lay between the germline ends. This CDR3 contains 13 residues. Germline values: CDR1 SGHAT, CDR2 FQNNGV. The CDR3 loop reads CASSFSQGNGYTF. The CDR3 nucleotides read TGTGCCAGCAGCTTTAGCCAGGGGAATGGCTACACCTTC. The complete variable domain, with remaining parts taken from reference TRBV11-2 and TRBJ1-2, reads EAGVAQSPRYKIIEKRQSVAFWCNPISGHATLYWYQQILGQGPKLLIQFQNNGVVDDSQLPKDRFSAERLKGVDSTLKIQPAKLEDSAVYLCASSFSQGNGYTFGSGTRLTVV.

The rearrangement uses TRBV28 and TRBJ2-1; 12 bases align to TRBD2. Per the germline V gene, CDR1 is MDHEN and CDR2 is SYDVKM. The CDR3 contains 17 residues. V lost 4 bases and J lost 1; bases outside the gene matches: 5. For the CDR3, the DNA is TGTGCCAGCAGTTGGACTAGCGGGAAGGGTTCCTACAATGAGCAGTTCTTC. This gives the protein CASSWTSGKGSYNEQFF.

The J gene is TRBJ2-1, the V gene TRBV9, with 8 positions matching TRBD2. Looked up from germline, CDR1 is SGDLS and CDR2 is YYNGEE. V lost 0 bases to trimming and J lost 8 bases; unmatched junction nucleotides: 16. The CDR3 extends over 18 amino acids. The CDR3 bases are TGTGCCAGCAGCGTAGGGGTCGGGAGGGCCAGATTCCCCGATGAGCAGTTCTTC. Its protein is CASSVGVGRARFPDEQFF.

The chain joins TRBV2 to TRBJ1-1; 9 positions match TRBD1. V shed 5 bases, J shed 5 bases, and the junction held 6 bases outside the gene matches. The CDR3 has 14 residues. Germline V gene lookup returns CDR1 SNHLY and CDR2 FYNNEI. The CDR3 nucleotides read TGTGCCAGCAGTCTGCAGACAGGGGGGACTGAAGCTTTCTTT. This codes for CASSLQTGGTEAFF.

The chain is built from TRBV5-1 and TRBJ2-2, with a possible D match to TRBD2 (6 bases). Germline CDR1 is SGHRS and CDR2 is YFSETQ. Trimming pared 1 base from V and 6 bases from J, leaving 16 bases between. The length of the CDR3 is 16 residues. The CDR3 here is CASSLMGTWGPGELFF. The CDR3 DNA reads TGCGCCAGCAGCTTGATGGGGACTTGGGGACCCGGGGAGCTGTTTTTT.

The chain has TRBV6-4 and TRBJ2-1; D gene unclear. The CDR3 is 16 residues long. V gave up 6 bases and J gave up 0 bases, with 15 bases separating them. The germline V gene has CDR1 MRHNA and CDR2 SNTAGT. The CDR3 nucleotides read TGTGCCAGCAGGCTCACCGGCGGTAGCTCCTACAATGAGCAGTTCTTC. Protein product: CASRLTGGSSYNEQFF.